This T cell receptor (beta chain) was profiled in a study of blood T cells in healthy people across ages. It was with a sample-barcoded 5' primer and a J-beta primer mix that a second PCR of about 7 to 12 cycles was run. A single record per CDR3 protein comes from TCRdb applying MiXCR to the 5' RACE reads. The sample records over 1,500,000 distinct CDR3 sequences, around half being singletons. About this clonotype: The antigen remains unidentified.

General study findings and limits: It was the long-lived donors that had more naive CD4+ cells and higher diversity than aged donors. It was not known whether donors were CMV positive (a possible confounder of expanded clonotype changes). Getting older went along with TCR beta diversity per million T cells dropping roughly linearly.

Looked up from germline, CDR1 is SGHKS and CDR2 is YYEKEE (reference sequence). The CDR3 runs 12 residues. J was trimmed by 5 bases and V by 6 bases; bases with no gene match: 4. With each sample, at least 5.5 micrograms of total RNA were extracted. The sequenced material came from blood. The clonotype originates from a woman between 40 and 50 years old in good health. The chain links TRBV5-5 to TRBJ2-5; TRBD2 matches 7 bases. Here the CDR3 DNA reads TGTGCCAGCATGGGGAGGGCGGAGACCCAGTACTTC. This gives the protein CASMGRAETQYF.